One TCR beta chain is described in this entry. Ten or more counts support this clonotype. This clone's antigen is unknown. No per-base quality is available; no much larger clone lies one base away. The data were obtained in a study of neurological immune-mediated disorders (dated by TCRdb to the late 2010s). Study-wide context: Among the roughly 35 multiple sclerosis patients, approximately 30 had relapsing-remitting MS and 3 had secondary progressive MS. Peripheral blood TCR-beta repertoires from patients with HTLV-I-associated myelopathy (HAM/TSP), patients with multiple sclerosis, and healthy controls were compared in the study using UMI-based sequencing. Alongside PBMC samples, the set of fewer than 110 TCR-beta libraries contained longitudinal samples, technical triplicates, and paired CD4+ and CD8+ T-cell subsets that had been sorted. The cohort comprised approximately 67 subjects: roughly 14 HAM/TSP patients, 35 or so multiple sclerosis patients and around 20 healthy controls. On the study overall, not on this receptor specifically: No identical CDR3 amino acid sequences were shared among expanded clones across subjects, suggesting private TCR-beta repertoires in all groups. TCR clonal expansion was highest in HAM/TSP patients and lowest in MS patients, with MS patients falling below even healthy controls. The MS cluster was not associated with any clinical or MRI features, and the authors stated that larger cohorts are needed. Phylogenetic analysis grouped repertoires from 18 of 34 MS patients into a cluster of related CDR3 sequences, suggesting a possible repertoire-level signature.

For the unsorted PBMC libraries, 2 million PBMCs were stored in RNAlater at -80 degrees C until RNA extraction and were used to generate the libraries. The multiple sclerosis patients were enrolled in a US clinical protocol that used magnetic resonance imaging to evaluate disease progression. Peripheral blood was subjected to Ficoll-Hypaque density gradient centrifugation to isolate PBMCs, which were then cryopreserved in liquid nitrogen. There are 13 amino acids in the CDR3, from cysteine to phenylalanine inclusive. CDR3 DNA only is kept here, 39 bases in frame from base 1. CDR1 SQVTM and CDR2 ANQGSEA are derived from the germline V gene. Trimming takes 5 bases off V and 6 bases off J; junction bases not matched to a gene: 6. cDNA synthesis used template-switch 5'RACE with a primer carrying a 10-nucleotide random unique molecular identifier tagging each TCR transcript. Each sequencing run produced over 160 million TCR-beta sequences covering 15-18 subjects. The RNeasy kit was used for extraction of total RNA. The KAPA Real-time Library Amplification kit was used to amplify TCR-beta VDJ regions with primers targeting the TCR constant region and the 5'RACE anchor. A first PCR added sample indexes and Illumina adaptors, and a second PCR then raised library yield. The roughly 650 bp TCR product was size-selected on a 2% E-gel SizeSelection system after Ampure bead purification. Library quality was checked on a Bioanalyzer, concentration was measured with Qubit, and libraries were quantified with the Kapa Library Quantification kit before pooling. An Illumina HiSeq 2500 was used to sequence the libraries paired-end at 2 x 150 bp. To increase sequence diversity, roughly 24-32% phiX was spiked into each library pool. The authors' analysis ran thus. The UMI-based MiGEC pipeline processed quality-filtered reads and removed over 85% of raw TCR sequences during error correction. IMGT germline references were used for aligning VDJ genes, and each clonotype was defined as a unique CDR3 amino acid sequence together with its V-J genes. VDJtools evaluated clonal expansion, Shannon diversity and CDR3 relatedness (CalcPairwiseDistances, ClusterSamples); CLCbio workbench built phylogenetic trees. Expanded clones were defined as having at least 8 unique UMIs, based on coefficient-of-variation modelling across technical triplicates. The public sequencing data were trimmed at Q25 with fastp and processed into clonotypes with MiXCR by TCRdb, which kept only in-frame beta chains. Merged by CDR3 protein, the rows form single entries marked with the most common genes and DNA. Clone size and V and J calls follow TCRdb, not the original study. Recorded for this sample are 55,000 to 65,000 distinct CDR3 sequences; 3.5% to 4.5% of them occurred a single time. The leading ten clones occupy roughly 2.3% of the sample.

Sequencing used PBMCs. The receptor was isolated from a woman between 50 and 59 years old with multiple sclerosis. The receptor chain draws on TRBV29-1 and TRBJ2-2; TRBD2 agrees with 7 junctional bases. The DNA sequence reads TGCAGCGTTTCTCTGGGGGGGTCCGGGGAGCTGTTTTTT. Its protein product is CSVSLGGSGELFF.